This T cell receptor beta chain was obtained from a study of OX40 agonist ivuxolimab in advanced cancers. Study-level background: Patients were dosed with the agonistic anti-OX40 (CD134) antibody ivuxolimab.

Data came from immunoSEQ multiplex PCR; TCRdb stores just in-frame clones and leaves some out. This repertoire shows about 77,000 clones, 65% to 85% found once; its top ten account for around 0.8%. Study-wide results and caveats: Still undetermined is the antigen specificity of the expanded peripheral T cells. Clones of CD4+ and CD8+ blood T cells grew by week 6 at doses of 0.1 to 3.0 mg/kg.

Sampled blood was obtained at baseline, cycle 4 day 1, and cycle 7 day 1. Of note for this clone: Its specificity is unknown.

The source of this sequence is an adult with an advanced solid tumor such as melanoma, head and neck, liver or kidney cancer. The sequenced sample was CD4+ or CD8+ T cells sorted from blood, obtained in a trial of the OX40 agonist ivuxolimab.

CDR3 amino acids: CASSFTGGNYGYTF. The CDR3 nucleotides are TGTGCCAGCAGCTTCACAGGGGGTAACTATGGCTACACCTTC. This rearrangement joins TRBV11-3 to TRBJ1-2; 8 bases are shared with TRBD1. The J segment lost 1 base and the V segment lost 3 bases, leaving 1 base of the junction unmatched. This CDR3 has 14 residues. Germline V CDR1 and CDR2: SGHNT, YENEEA. The full variable domain, with the rest looked up from reference TRBV11-3 and TRBJ1-2, is EAGVVQSPRYKIIEKKQPVAFWCNPISGHNTLYWYLQNLGQGPELLIRYENEEAVDDSQLPKDRFSAERLKGVDSTLKIQPAELGDSAVYLCASSFTGGNYGYTFGSGTRLTVV.